Here is one T cell receptor beta chain with its context. What it binds is unknown. Here immunoSEQ multiplex PCR was the method, and the copy in TCRdb shows in-frame clones only, minus some. The table lists around 110,000 clones, about 90% of them singletons. Between the trimmed V and J ends, which lost 4 bases and 2 bases, there was a span of 11 bases. The CDR3 loop spans 13 amino acids. Germline V gene lookup returns CDR1 GTSNPN and CDR2 SVGIG (reference sequence). The sample is drawn from a study of T cell responses to AZD1222 COVID-19 vaccine. Findings and caveats of the study: Donors were chiefly white British, with a greater number of females, and clonal diversity was perhaps underestimated. Vaccination with two AZD1222 doses was followed by a rise in Spike-specific TCR breadth and depth.

The input for sequencing was peripheral blood, taken 28 days after the second AZD1222 dose. The chain recombines TRBV30 with TRBJ1-2; no definite D call. This receptor was identified in an adult who received the AZD1222 COVID-19 vaccine. The CDR3 sequence: CAWKSANNYGYTF. In DNA form, the CDR3 reads TGTGCCTGGAAATCCGCTAACAACTATGGCTACACCTTC. The whole variable domain, filled in from reference TRBV30 and TRBJ1-2, reads SQTIHQWPATLVQPVGSPLSLECTVEGTSNPNLYWYRQAAGRGLQLLFYSVGIGQISSEVPQNLSASRPQDRQFILSSKKLLLSDSGFYLCAWKSANNYGYTFGSGTRLTVV.